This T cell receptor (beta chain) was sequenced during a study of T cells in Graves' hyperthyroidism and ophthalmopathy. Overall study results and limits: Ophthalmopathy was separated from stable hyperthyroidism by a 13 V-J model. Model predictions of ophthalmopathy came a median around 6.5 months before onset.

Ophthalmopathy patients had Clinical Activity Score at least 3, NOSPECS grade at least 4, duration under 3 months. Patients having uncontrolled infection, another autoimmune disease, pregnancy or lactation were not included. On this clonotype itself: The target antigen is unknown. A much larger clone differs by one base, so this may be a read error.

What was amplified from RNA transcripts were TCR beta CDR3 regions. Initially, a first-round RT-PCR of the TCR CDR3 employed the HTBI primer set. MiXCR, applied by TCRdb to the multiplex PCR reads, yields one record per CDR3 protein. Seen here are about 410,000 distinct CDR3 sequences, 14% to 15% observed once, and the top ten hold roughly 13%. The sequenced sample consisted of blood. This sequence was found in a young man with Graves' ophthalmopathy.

The CDR3 DNA reads TGTGCCAGCAACAGTCCCCTCTCCTACGAGCAGTACTTC. It is translated as CASNSPLSYEQYF. The J gene is TRBJ2-7, the V gene TRBV6-2 or TRBV6-3; D call uncertain. The germline gives CDR1 MNHEY, CDR2 SVGEGT. Trimming removed 7 bases at V and 0 bases at J, with 10 bases between. CDR3 length: 13 amino acids.